Below, 7 T cell receptor beta chains from the same sample are listed, as sequenced in a study of CD8 T cell repertoires and HIV-1 epitope variants. The table came from immunoSEQ multiplex PCR; TCRdb's copy has only in-frame clones and leaves some out. The data contain tens of thousands of clones, roughly four fifths of them singletons. The sequencing input was uncultured baseline CD8+ T cells from peripheral blood mononuclear cells (PBMCs). Receptors originate from a male donor with HIV.

This chain uses TRBV6-1 with TRBJ2-1, with a weak D call TRBD1 (7 bases). Germline V lookup: CDR1 MNHNS, CDR2 SASEGT. Trimming shortened V by 7 bases and J by 9 bases, and 19 bases separated the two germline ends. The CDR3 sequence is 14 residues long. The CDR3 sequence: CASTRGAARVEQFF. CDR3 bases: TGTGCCAGCACCAGGGGGGCCGCGCGGGTTGAGCAGTTCTTC.

V gene TRBV9 combines with J gene TRBJ1-6, with D possibly being TRBD1 (6 bases). Germline V lookup: CDR1 SGDLS, CDR2 YYNGEE. Trimming removed 0 bases from V and 9 bases from J, with 13 bases in between. CDR3 length equals 15 residues. The CDR3 loop reads CASSVGGRGFSPLHF. The CDR3 DNA sequence: TGTGCCAGCAGCGTAGGAGGCAGGGGTTTTTCACCCCTCCACTTT.

The rearrangement joins TRBV5-1 to TRBJ2-5, with 7 nucleotides matching TRBD2. Looked up from germline, CDR1 is SGHRS and CDR2 is YFSETQ. This CDR3 has 14 amino acids. Trimming removed 5 bases from V and 1 base from J; junction bases left unmatched: 5. The CDR3 nucleotides read TGCGCCAGCAGGGGGGGGATATCCCAAGAGACCCAGTACTTC. The encoded protein is CASRGGISQETQYF. The full variable domain, its missing parts supplied by reference TRBV5-1 and TRBJ2-5, is KAGVTQTPRYLIKTRGQQVTLSCSPISGHRSVSWYQQTPGQGLQFLFEYFSETQRNKGNFPGRFSGRQFSNSRSEMNVSTLELGDSALYLCASRGGISQETQYFGPGTRLLVL.

In DNA form, the CDR3 reads TGTGCCAGCAGTCATTCCAGGGGCTCCTACAATGAGCAGTTCTTC. Translated: CASSHSRGSYNEQFF. The chain joins TRBV6-5 to TRBJ2-1; D possibly corresponds to TRBD1 (6 bases). The CDR3 contains 15 residues. V gave up 5 bases and J gave up 0 bases, with 11 bases separating them. The germline V gene encodes CDR1 MNHEY and CDR2 SVGAGI.

This clone was detected a few times. The chain recombines TRBV7-6 with TRBJ2-1; D possibly corresponds to TRBD1 (6 bases). CDR1 and CDR2 (germline): SGHVS, FNYEAQ. This CDR3 spans 16 amino acids. The V end lost 1 base, the J end lost 0 bases, and 10 bases lay between the germline ends. In DNA, the CDR3 is TGTGCCAGCAGCTTAGGAGGACAGAGCTCCTACAATGAGCAGTTCTTC. This encodes CASSLGGQSSYNEQFF.

By share, this clone counts as medium-sized (0.01 to 0.1%). The chain recombines TRBV7-9 with TRBJ1-1; D may be TRBD1 (6 bases). Trimming shortened V by 5 bases and J by 5 bases, and 24 bases separated the two germline ends. Germline CDR1 SEHNR, CDR2 FQNEAQ (reference sequence). This CDR3 region has 17 residues. The DNA for the CDR3 is TGTGCCAGCAGCCCCCGGGGGATGGGGGCATCGAGAACTGAAGCTTTCTTT. Translated, it gives CASSPRGMGASRTEAFF.

The V call is TRBV28, the J call TRBJ1-2; no clear D gene. This CDR3 comprises 13 residues. Germline values: CDR1 MDHEN, CDR2 SYDVKM. V was shortened by 7 bases and J by 7 bases, with 16 bases between the two germline ends. In DNA form, the CDR3 reads TGTGCCAGCAACCTCCCCTTGGAGGGTGGCTACACCTTC. It codes for CASNLPLEGGYTF.